The 31 T cell receptor beta chains listed next were all sequenced from one sample in a study of spatial heterogeneity in lung cancer. TCRdb independently ran MiXCR on the 5' RACE reads; one entry per CDR3 protein. The sample gives tens of thousands of distinct CDR3 sequences, nearly 7% of which show up once; roughly 45% is in the top ten. Described time point: sample taken at primary tumor resection. This specimen consisted of PBMCs, obtained at surgery. The receptors derive from a female donor with early-stage non-small cell lung cancer.

This clonotype was seen more than once but under ten times. The gene calls are TRBV7-9 and TRBJ1-1; D may be TRBD1 (6 bases). Between the trimmed V and J ends, which lost 5 bases and 1 base, there was a span of 11 bases. This CDR3 spans 14 amino acids. Germline lookup yields CDR1 SEHNR and CDR2 FQNEAQ (reference sequence). CDR3 protein: CASSLGHPNTEAFF. DNA of the CDR3: TGTGCCAGCAGCCTGGGACACCCGAACACTGAAGCTTTCTTT. The entire variable domain, with the rest obtained from reference TRBV7-9 and TRBJ1-1, is as follows: DTGVSQNPRHKITKRGQNVTFRCDPISEHNRLYWYRQTLGQGPEFLTYFQNEAQLEKSRLLSDRFSAERPKGSFSTLEIQRTEQGDSAMYLCASSLGHPNTEAFFGQGTRLTVV.

This clonotype was found a few times. The rearrangement links TRBV5-1 to TRBJ2-7; tentative D call: TRBD1 (5 bases). V was pared by 4 bases and J by 2 bases, with 13 bases between. Per the germline V gene, CDR1 is SGHRS and CDR2 is YFSETQ. CDR3 size: 14 residues. The DNA for the CDR3 is TGCGCCAGCAGCCTGACAACAGGTGCCTACGAGCAGTACTTC. Its protein is CASSLTTGAYEQYF.

This clonotype has a handful of counts. The chain is built from TRBV9 and TRBJ2-5; perhaps TRBD2 as D (7 bases). Germline V CDR1 and CDR2: SGDLS, YYNGEE. With 3 bases removed from V and 3 bases from J, the gap between germline ends came to 9 bases. This CDR3 has 13 residues. CDR3 nucleotide sequence: TGTGCCAGCAGCGCGGGGGGCGAAGAGACCCAGTACTTC. It specifies CASSAGGEETQYF.

In this sample, this clonotype turned up many times. The CDR3 sequence: CASRVQGYSYNEQFF. DNA for the CDR3: TGCGCCAGCAGAGTTCAGGGCTACTCCTACAATGAGCAGTTCTTC. The gene calls are TRBV5-1 and TRBJ2-1; D is perhaps TRBD1 (5 bases). The CDR3 consists of 15 residues. The ends were cut back, 5 bases at V and 0 bases at J, with 12 bases in the middle. CDR1 SGHRS and CDR2 YFSETQ come from the germline V gene.

This clonotype was counted at least ten times. V gene TRBV20-1 combines with J gene TRBJ2-1; no reliable D call. V lost 7 bases to trimming and J lost 1 base, with 11 bases between them. The CDR3 covers 13 residues. Germline V CDR1 and CDR2: DFQATT, SNEGSKA (reference sequence). The CDR3 coding sequence is TGCAGTGGACTGGACCGTTCCTACAATGAGCAGTTCTTC. Its protein product is CSGLDRSYNEQFF.

The rearrangement links TRBV18 to TRBJ1-1, with D uncertain. The V end was cut by 3 bases, the J end by 6 bases, with 17 bases between. Germline V CDR1 and CDR2: KGHSH, LQKENI. This CDR3 contains 15 residues. This chain's CDR3 is CASSPLDSMEAEAFF. CDR3 sequence (DNA): TGTGCCAGCTCACCTTTGGACTCAATGGAGGCTGAAGCTTTCTTT.

On this clonotype itself: Given a much more abundant clone one base away, this may be a read error. The chain combines TRBV20-1 with TRBJ2-7; 15 nucleotides agree with TRBD2. J lost 6 bases, V lost 5 bases, and 8 bases had no gene match. The CDR3 extends over 15 amino acids. Per the germline V gene, CDR1 is DFQATT and CDR2 is SNEGSKA (reference sequence). The CDR3 region is CSAPTGLAGGGEQYF. As DNA, the CDR3 is TGCAGTGCTCCGACCGGACTAGCGGGGGGGGGCGAGCAGTACTTC.

The rearrangement links TRBV27 to TRBJ2-1, with TRBD2 identical over 11 bases. There are 15 residues in the CDR3. In germline, CDR1 is MNHEY, CDR2 SMNVEV (reference sequence). Losses at the gene ends were 5 bases for V and 10 bases for J; bases not matched to a gene: 10. This CDR3 is CASSASPLAGEEQFF. The CDR3 DNA reads TGTGCCAGCAGTGCCTCACCACTAGCGGGGGAGGAGCAGTTCTTC.

This clonotype was seen a handful of times. The rearrangement links TRBV20-1 to TRBJ2-7, with D uncertain. The CDR3 spans 12 residues. V gave up 3 bases and J gave up 0 bases, with 6 bases separating them. From germline, CDR1 is DFQATT and CDR2 SNEGSKA (reference sequence). CDR3 region: CSASSASYEQYF. CDR3 DNA: TGCAGTGCTAGTTCAGCCTCCTACGAGCAGTACTTC.

At least ten counts were recorded for this clonotype. The V call is TRBV18, the J call TRBJ1-2, with 7 bases matching TRBD1. With V trimmed by 2 bases and J by 3 bases, 9 bases remained unmatched. The germline gives CDR1 KGHSH, CDR2 LQKENI. The CDR3 spans 16 residues. CDR3 DNA: TGTGCCAGCTCACCAACGCTGACAGGGTATGACTATGGCTACACCTTC. Amino acid sequence: CASSPTLTGYDYGYTF.

The rearrangement links TRBV7-8 to TRBJ2-2, with 12 nucleotides matching TRBD1. J lost 3 bases, V lost 5 bases, and 4 bases had no gene match. Per germline, CDR1 SGHVS and CDR2 FQNEAQ. The CDR3 spans 16 residues. The CDR3 spells CASSHGTGGDTGELFF. The CDR3 DNA follows: TGTGCCAGCAGCCATGGGACAGGGGGCGACACCGGGGAGCTGTTTTTT.

This clonotype was counted many times. The gene calls are TRBV13 and TRBJ2-1, with D uncertain. CDR1 PRHDT and CDR2 FYEKMQ come from the germline V gene (reference sequence). This CDR3 spans 11 amino acids. With 0 bases removed from V and 7 bases from J, the gap between germline ends came to 1 base. The CDR3 protein is CASSLGNEQFF. The CDR3, as DNA: TGTGCCAGCAGCTTAGGAAATGAGCAGTTCTTC. Full variable domain (missing parts from reference TRBV13 and TRBJ2-1): AAGVIQSPRHLIKEKRETATLKCYPIPRHDTVYWYQQGPGQDPQFLISFYEKMQSDKGSIPDRFSAQQFSDYHSELNMSSLELGDSALYFCASSLGNEQFFGPGTRLTVL.

This clonotype was recorded many times. The CDR3 is CASAGQANYGYTF. CDR3 DNA sequence: TGTGCCAGCGCCGGCCAGGCTAACTATGGCTACACCTTC. The chain couples TRBV5-6 to TRBJ1-2; D gene ambiguous. The CDR3 runs 13 residues. The V end lost 7 bases, the J end lost 0 bases, and 10 bases lay between the germline ends. CDR1 is SGHDT and CDR2 is YYEEEE in the germline V gene.

The CDR3 sequence is CASSRTPNSYEQYF. In DNA form, the CDR3 reads TGTGCCAGCAGCAGGACCCCGAATTCCTACGAGCAGTACTTC. The chain uses TRBV5-6 and TRBJ2-7, with unresolved D. The CDR3 covers 14 residues. V dropped 4 bases and J dropped 1 base, with 12 bases sitting between them. Germline values: CDR1 SGHDT, CDR2 YYEEEE.

Ten or more counts support this clonotype. This chain links TRBV3-1 with TRBJ2-6; D remains unclear. CDR3 length: 16 amino acids. CDR1 and CDR2 from the germline V gene are LGHDT and YNNKEL (reference sequence). The V gene lost 0 bases and the J gene lost 4 bases, with 10 bases spanning the gap. This CDR3 is CASSQDRTSGANVLTF. In nucleotides, the CDR3 is TGTGCCAGCAGCCAAGATCGGACGAGCGGGGCCAACGTCCTGACTTTC.

The chain carries TRBV15 and TRBJ1-4, with D possibly being TRBD1 (6 bases). V lost 3 bases, J lost 4 bases, and 9 bases lay in between. The CDR3 runs 14 residues. Germline values: CDR1 LNHNV, CDR2 YYDKDF (reference sequence). The CDR3 nucleotides read TGTGCCACCAGCAGGCGCAGGGGTAATGAAAAACTGTTTTTT. The encoded protein is CATSRRRGNEKLFF.

This clonotype occurred a few times. The chain employs TRBV27 and TRBJ2-7; possible D gene TRBD1, 6 bases. Germline V lookup: CDR1 MNHEY, CDR2 SMNVEV (reference sequence). With 10 bases removed from V and 2 bases from J, the gap between germline ends came to 24 bases. The CDR3 runs 16 residues. CDR3 amino acids: CATPFPRTRGTYEQYF. The CDR3 region has the DNA TGTGCCACCCCCTTCCCTCGGACAAGGGGGACCTACGAGCAGTACTTC.

This clonotype was found many times. The rearrangement joins TRBV10-3 to TRBJ1-1; D gene uncertain. The CDR3 has 13 amino acids. Germline loops: CDR1 ENHRY, CDR2 SYGVKD. V lost 4 bases and J 3 bases, leaving 9 bases between the germline ends. The CDR3 bases are TGTGCCATCAGTGCACTGCAGGACACTGAAGCTTTCTTT. Its translation is CAISALQDTEAFF.

This clonotype has at least ten counts. V and J are TRBV10-3 and TRBJ2-2; 7 nucleotides line up with TRBD1. This CDR3 contains 14 residues. Germline trimming cut 7 bases from V and 5 bases from J; bases unmatched to any gene: 7. Germline-derived CDR1 and CDR2 are ENHRY and SYGVKD. CDR3 sequence: CAIKPQGWTGELFF. Written as DNA, the CDR3 is TGTGCCATCAAACCACAGGGGTGGACCGGGGAGCTGTTTTTT.

This clonotype appeared many times. The chain joins TRBV7-8 to TRBJ2-2; the D is unclear. CDR3 length: 13 amino acids. Germline loops: CDR1 SGHVS, CDR2 FQNEAQ. Trimming cost V 2 bases and J 6 bases, with 7 bases left between them. CDR3 sequence (DNA): TGTGCCAGCAGCTTACCCGAGGCCGGGGAGCTGTTTTTT. This translates into CASSLPEAGELFF.

The V gene is TRBV19, the J gene TRBJ2-3; TRBD2 agrees at 13 bases. After removal of 5 bases from V and 5 bases from J, the junction contained 4 bases not matched to a gene. The CDR3 covers 15 residues. The V gene's germline CDR1 is LNHDA and CDR2 SQIVND (reference sequence). CDR3: CASSGLAGAEDTQYF. Here the CDR3 DNA reads TGTGCCAGTAGTGGACTAGCGGGGGCGGAAGATACGCAGTATTTT.

This clonotype was found many times. The chain is built from TRBV12-3 or TRBV12-4 and TRBJ1-2; TRBD1 aligns across 10 bases. This CDR3 contains 15 residues. Trimming cost V 6 bases and J 4 bases; bases outside gene matches: 8. Here the CDR3 reads CASSPKGQGSYGYTF. Here the CDR3 DNA reads TGTGCCAGCAGCCCCAAGGGACAGGGGAGCTATGGCTACACCTTC.

In its sample, this clonotype was seen many times. The chain links TRBV7-2 to TRBJ2-3; the D call may be TRBD1 or TRBD2 (5 bases each). Germline V lookup: CDR1 SGHTA, CDR2 FQGNSA. V gave up 5 bases and J gave up 3 bases, with 9 bases separating them. The CDR3 totals 13 residues. The chain's CDR3 is CASSTGRTDTQYF. The CDR3 nucleotides read TGTGCCAGCAGCACGGGGCGGACAGATACGCAGTATTTT. The full variable domain, completed using reference TRBV7-2 and TRBJ2-3, is GAGVSQSPSNKVTEKGKDVELRCDPISGHTALYWYRQSLGQGLEFLIYFQGNSAPDKSGLPSDRFSAERTGGSVSTLTIQRTQQEDSAVYLCASSTGRTDTQYFGPGTRLTVL.

This clonotype has ten or more counts. Here the CDR3 reads CASSGNRGPTIETQYF. The CDR3 coding sequence is TGTGCCAGCAGTGGTAATCGGGGGCCGACAATAGAGACCCAGTACTTC. V gene TRBV2 combines with J gene TRBJ2-5, with D tentatively TRBD1 or TRBD2 (6 bases each). Germline CDR1 is SNHLY and CDR2 is FYNNEI. CDR3 size: 16 residues. Deletions cut 4 bases from V and 4 bases from J, with 19 bases between.

CDR3 protein: CASSFADRGPNEQFF. As DNA, the CDR3 is TGTGCCAGCAGCTTCGCGGACAGGGGGCCCAATGAGCAGTTCTTC. The chain carries TRBV7-9 and TRBJ2-1; 11 bases fit TRBD1. The CDR3 length is 15 residues. Germline lookup yields CDR1 SEHNR and CDR2 FQNEAQ (reference sequence). Unmatched junction bases numbered 4, after V lost 3 bases and J lost 6 bases.

The table lists this clonotype with a few counts. This chain links TRBV25-1 with TRBJ2-7; no reliable D call. The length of the CDR3 is 14 residues. V lost 2 bases, J lost 2 bases, and 10 bases lay in between. Germline CDR1 is MGHDK and CDR2 is SYGVNS. The CDR3 nucleotides read TGTGCCAGCAGTGAAGGGCCGGTCCCCTACGAGCAGTACTTC. Protein: CASSEGPVPYEQYF.

This clonotype showed up just a few times. This chain links TRBV7-9 with TRBJ2-6; the D gene could be TRBD1 or TRBD2 (5 bases each). The germline V and J ends were trimmed by 3 bases and 0 bases, with 12 bases remaining between them. The germline gives CDR1 SEHNR, CDR2 FQNEAQ (reference sequence). This CDR3 is 17 amino acids long. CDR3 in amino acids: CASSLLRGFSGANVLTF. CDR3 nucleotide sequence: TGTGCCAGCAGCTTGCTGAGGGGATTCTCTGGGGCCAACGTCCTGACTTTC.

V is TRBV13 and J is TRBJ2-3; 10 positions match TRBD2. Unmatched junction bases numbered 10, after V lost 5 bases and J lost 8 bases. Per germline, CDR1 PRHDT and CDR2 FYEKMQ (reference sequence). The CDR3 runs 15 residues. The CDR3 loop is CASSNPSGGRATQYF. CDR3 DNA: TGTGCCAGCAGCAACCCTAGCGGGGGCAGAGCTACGCAGTATTTT.

This clonotype was seen only a few times. The chain employs TRBV19 and TRBJ1-2; D unresolved. This CDR3 comprises 12 residues. Germline V lookup: CDR1 LNHDA, CDR2 SQIVND (reference sequence). V was trimmed by 2 bases and J by 8 bases, leaving 9 bases between them. CDR3 sequence: CASSIPLWGYTF. CDR3 in DNA: TGTGCCAGTAGTATACCCCTCTGGGGCTACACCTTC.

In this sample, this clonotype turned up many times. The V call is TRBV20-1, the J call TRBJ1-5; D not resolved. The germline V gene has CDR1 DFQATT and CDR2 SNEGSKA (reference sequence). CDR3 length: 12 residues. Trimming pared 4 bases from V and 2 bases from J, leaving 6 bases between. The CDR3 DNA follows: TGCAGTGCTACTGGTGGCAATCAGCCCCAGCATTTT. Translated: CSATGGNQPQHF.

The J gene is TRBJ1-2, the V gene TRBV27; D perhaps matches TRBD1 (5 bases). The CDR3 spans 14 residues. Deletions cut 2 bases from V and 6 bases from J, with 13 bases between. CDR1 is MNHEY, CDR2 SMNVEV, per germline (reference sequence). In DNA form, the CDR3 reads TGTGCCAGCAGTTTAGTCCGGGGGAATCATGGCTACACCTTC. Its protein is CASSLVRGNHGYTF.